These 5 T cell receptor beta chains were all obtained from the same sample, sequenced in a study of T cell responses to AZD1222 COVID-19 vaccine. Profiling relied on immunoSEQ multiplex PCR, and the TCRdb table lists in-frame clones only, not all of them. The sample lists over 100,000 clones, roughly 90% occurring once. Sequenced material: peripheral blood, taken on day 0 of AZD1222 vaccination. The receptors stem from an adult in good health.

CDR3 amino acids: CASGDRYQETQYF. The CDR3 nucleotides are TGTGCCAGCGGGGACAGGTACCAAGAGACCCAGTACTTC. V usage is TRBV6-5 and J usage is TRBJ2-5, with 8 bases aligning to TRBD1. J was trimmed by 0 bases and V by 8 bases; bases with no gene match: 2. CDR3 length: 13 residues. Germline V CDR1 and CDR2: MNHEY, SVGAGI.

CDR3: CASSRGKDQPQHF. The CDR3 nucleotides read TGTGCCAGCAGTAGGGGTAAAGATCAGCCCCAGCATTTT. The J gene is TRBJ1-5, the V gene TRBV6-4, with a weak D call TRBD1 (5 bases). The CDR3 covers 13 residues. Germline assignment: CDR1 MRHNA and CDR2 SNTAGT. The V end lost 5 bases, the J end lost 5 bases, and 10 bases lay between the germline ends.

The table lists this clone with a few counts. V and J are TRBV19 and TRBJ1-5; 9 bases agree with TRBD1. J gave up 3 bases and V 4 bases, and 4 bases lay outside the gene matches. The CDR3 spans 15 residues. CDR1 and CDR2 (germline): LNHDA, SQIVND (reference sequence). CDR3 in amino acids: CASSRDRAFNQPQHF. DNA for the CDR3: TGTGCCAGTAGTAGGGACAGGGCCTTCAATCAGCCCCAGCATTTT.

This chain connects TRBV7-9 to TRBJ2-3, with a weak D call TRBD1 (6 bases). The length of the CDR3 is 18 residues. V was clipped by 5 bases and J by 5 bases, with 26 bases between them. The germline V gene encodes CDR1 SEHNR and CDR2 FQNEAQ (reference sequence). This CDR3 is CASSPRLGASQEGDTQYF. Here the CDR3 DNA reads TGTGCCAGCAGCCCACGATTGGGGGCTAGCCAAGAGGGAGATACGCAGTATTTT.

The V call is TRBV7-3, the J call TRBJ2-1, with 11 bases lining up with TRBD2. Germline-derived CDR1 and CDR2 are SGHTA and FQGTGA. The CDR3 covers 15 residues. Germline trimming cut 7 bases from V and 4 bases from J; bases unmatched to any gene: 6. The CDR3 DNA follows: TGTGCCAGCAAGGAAACTAGCGGGGGATACAATGAGCAGTTCTTC. This codes for CASKETSGGYNEQFF.